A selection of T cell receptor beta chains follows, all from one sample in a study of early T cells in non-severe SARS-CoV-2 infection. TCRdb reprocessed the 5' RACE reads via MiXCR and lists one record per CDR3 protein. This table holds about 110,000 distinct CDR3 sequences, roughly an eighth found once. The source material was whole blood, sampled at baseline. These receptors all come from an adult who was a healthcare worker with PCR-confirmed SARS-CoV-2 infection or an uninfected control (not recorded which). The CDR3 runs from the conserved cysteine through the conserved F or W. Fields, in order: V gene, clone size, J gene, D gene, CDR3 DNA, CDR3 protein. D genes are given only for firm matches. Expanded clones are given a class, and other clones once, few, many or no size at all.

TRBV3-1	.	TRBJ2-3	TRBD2	TGTGCCAGCAGCCTGACTAGCGGGGCCTTAGATACGCAGTATTTT	CASSLTSGALDTQYF
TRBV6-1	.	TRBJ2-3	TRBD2	TGTGCCAGCAGTGAAGGGCGGACTAGCGGGACCCGCGGCACAGATACGCAGTATTTT	CASSEGRTSGTRGTDTQYF
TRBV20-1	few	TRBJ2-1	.	TGCAGTGCTAATGGACTGATCAATGAGCAGTTCTTC	CSANGLINEQFF
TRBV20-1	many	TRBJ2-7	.	TGCAGTGCTGTAAACTCCTACGAGCAGTACTTC	CSAVNSYEQYF
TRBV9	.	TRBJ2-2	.	TGTGCCAGCAGCGTAAGACCGGGGGAGCTGTTTTTT	CASSVRPGELFF
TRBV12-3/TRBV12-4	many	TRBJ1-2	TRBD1	TGTGCCAGCAGTCCCGACAGGGACTATGGCTACACCTTC	CASSPDRDYGYTF
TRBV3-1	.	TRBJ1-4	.	TGTGCCAGCAGCCAGGAATACAGGGTTGGGAATGAAAAACTGTTTTTT	CASSQEYRVGNEKLFF
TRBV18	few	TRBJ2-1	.	TGTGCCAGCTCACCAGCGGGTGATGAGCAGTTCTTC	CASSPAGDEQFF
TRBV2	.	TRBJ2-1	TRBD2	TGTGCCAGCAGTCAGGCGGGAGAAGCCTACAATGAGCAGTTCTTC	CASSQAGEAYNEQFF
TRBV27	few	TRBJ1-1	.	TGTGCCAGCAGCTTAAGACAGGCGGGGACTGAAGCTTTCTTT	CASSLRQAGTEAFF
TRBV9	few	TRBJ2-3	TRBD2	TGTGCCAGCAGCCCCCAACAGGGCGGGGGGACCACAGATACGCAGTATTTT	CASSPQQGGGTTDTQYF
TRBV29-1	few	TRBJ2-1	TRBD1	TGCAGCGGCAGCGACAGGGCCTCCTACAATGAGCAGTTCTTC	CSGSDRASYNEQFF
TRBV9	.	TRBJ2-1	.	TGTGCCAGCAGCGCAACAGGCGACTTAAATGAGCAGTTCTTC	CASSATGDLNEQFF
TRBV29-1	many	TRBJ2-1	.	TGCAGCGTTGACGGGGTGAGCGAGAATGAGCAGTTCTTC	CSVDGVSENEQFF
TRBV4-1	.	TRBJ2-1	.	TGCGCCAGCAGCCAAGATGAGAGGGTGTCCTACAATGAGCAGTTCTTC	CASSQDERVSYNEQFF
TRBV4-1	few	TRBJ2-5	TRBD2	TGCGCCAGCAGCCAGCCCCCCGGGGGGAGGACGCAGCAGGGCCTGATGGAGACCCAGTACTTC	CASSQPPGGRTQQGLMETQYF
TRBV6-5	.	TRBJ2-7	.	TGTGCCAGCAGTAACTCGGTGGGAACCGTAACCTACGAGCAGTACTTC	CASSNSVGTVTYEQYF
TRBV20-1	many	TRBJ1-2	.	TGCAGTGCCCCGGACAGCCGAAGTGGCTACACCTTC	CSAPDSRSGYTF
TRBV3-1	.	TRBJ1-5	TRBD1	TGTGCCAGCAGCCAAGGGTCAGGGGGCGATCAGCCCCAGCATTTT	CASSQGSGGDQPQHF
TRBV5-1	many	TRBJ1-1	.	TGCGCCAGCAGCTTGGCCGGCAGGAACACTGAAGCTTTCTTT	CASSLAGRNTEAFF
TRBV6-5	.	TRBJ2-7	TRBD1	TGTGCCAGCAGTTATGTAACAGGGGGCTACAACGAGCAGTACTTC	CASSYVTGGYNEQYF
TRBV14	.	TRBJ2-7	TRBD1	TGTGCCAGCAGCCAGTGGGACAGGGGGTACGAGCAGTACTTC	CASSQWDRGYEQYF
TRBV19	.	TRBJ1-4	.	TGTGCCAGTAGTCCCCTCCTAGCTACTAATGAAAAACTGTTTTTT	CASSPLLATNEKLFF
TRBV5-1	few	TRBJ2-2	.	TGCGCCAGCAGCTTGAAAGGGGGCACCGGGGAGCTGTTTTTT	CASSLKGGTGELFF
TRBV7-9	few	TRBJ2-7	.	TGTGCCAGCAGCTTACCGGGGGACGAGCAGTACTTC	CASSLPGDEQYF
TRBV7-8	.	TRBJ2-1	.	TGTGCCAGCAGCCCGACAGTGCGCACCTACAATGAGCAGTTCTTC	CASSPTVRTYNEQFF
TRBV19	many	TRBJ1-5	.	TGTGCCAGTAGCCCGCAGGGGAATCAGCCCCAGCATTTT	CASSPQGNQPQHF
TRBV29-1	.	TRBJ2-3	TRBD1	TGCAGCGTGGACAGGGGAGATACGCAGTATTTT	CSVDRGDTQYF
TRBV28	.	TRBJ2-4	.	TGTGCCAGCAGCTCGCGTTCCTTAGCCAAAAACATTCAGTACTTC	CASSSRSLAKNIQYF
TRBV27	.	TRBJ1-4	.	TGTGCCAGCAGTTTAGTACAGGGATCGGGAAAACTGTTTTTT	CASSLVQGSGKLFF
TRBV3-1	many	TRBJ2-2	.	TGTGCCAGCAGTAGAAGCGAATCCGGGGAGCTGTTTTTT	CASSRSESGELFF
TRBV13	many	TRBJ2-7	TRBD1	TGTGCCAGCAGCTCCCGGGACAGGGCCCACGAGCAGTACTTC	CASSSRDRAHEQYF
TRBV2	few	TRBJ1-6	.	TGTGCCAGCAGTGAATTGGCAGGGAAATCACCCCTCCACTTT	CASSELAGKSPLHF
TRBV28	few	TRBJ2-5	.	TGTGCCAGCAGTTTATGGGACAGCCAAGAGACCCAGTACTTC	CASSLWDSQETQYF
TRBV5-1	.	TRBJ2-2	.	TGCGCCAGCAGCTCCTCCCCCAGGGCCGGGGAGCTGTTTTTT	CASSSSPRAGELFF
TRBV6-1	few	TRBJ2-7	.	TGTGCCGGGGGAGCCGGCAGCCACGAGCAGTACTTC	CAGGAGSHEQYF
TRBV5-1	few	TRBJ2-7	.	TGCGCCAGCAGCCAGCCACAGGGATCCTACGAGCAGTACTTC	CASSQPQGSYEQYF
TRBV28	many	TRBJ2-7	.	TGTGCCAGCAGTTCCCGACCTTACGAGCAGTACTTC	CASSSRPYEQYF
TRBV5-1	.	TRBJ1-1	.	TGCGCCAGCAGCTCCCCCCCCGGACACAACGAAGCTTTCTTT	CASSSPPGHNEAFF
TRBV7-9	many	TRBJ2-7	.	TGTGCCAGCAGCTCCCAGGGCGGCGAGCAGTACTTC	CASSSQGGEQYF
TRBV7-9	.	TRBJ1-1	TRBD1	TGTGCCAGCAGCCTAGGGACAGCGCAGAACACTGAAGCTTTCTTT	CASSLGTAQNTEAFF
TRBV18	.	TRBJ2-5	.	TGTGCCAGCTCACCCCAAACCCAAGAGACCCAGTACTTC	CASSPQTQETQYF
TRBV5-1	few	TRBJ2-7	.	TGCGCCAGCAGCACCGCCGGGCAGGGCAACTCCTACGAGCAGTACTTC	CASSTAGQGNSYEQYF
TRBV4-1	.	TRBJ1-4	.	TGCGCCAGCAGCCCGGGAGGGTTTAGGACTAATGAAAAACTGTTTTTT	CASSPGGFRTNEKLFF
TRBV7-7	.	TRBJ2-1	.	TGTGCCAGCAGCTTGGAGAACGGCGAGCAGTTCTTC	CASSLENGEQFF
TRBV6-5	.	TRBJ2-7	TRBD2	TGTGCCAGCAGCCCTTTGAGCGGGGTCAGCGGTCCCCACGAGCAGTACTTC	CASSPLSGVSGPHEQYF
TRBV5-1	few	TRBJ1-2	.	TGCGCCAGCAGCTTGGAAAGGGGCCTCAACTATGGCTACACCTTC	CASSLERGLNYGYTF
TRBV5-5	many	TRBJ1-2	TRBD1	TGTGCCAGCAGCTCGCCGGGACAGGGGACATCCGATGGCTACACCTTC	CASSSPGQGTSDGYTF
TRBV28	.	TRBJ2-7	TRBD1	TGTGCCAGCAGTACAGGGGGTGCCCCCGGCGAGCAGTACTTC	CASSTGGAPGEQYF
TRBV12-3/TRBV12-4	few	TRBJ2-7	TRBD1	TGTGCCAGCAGTCATCAGGGGGCGGTTTCCTACGAGCAGTACTTC	CASSHQGAVSYEQYF